The clone carrying this T cell receptor (beta chain) was seen a handful of times. PCR used 60 Vbeta primers and 13 Jbeta primers. The assay was immunoSEQ multiplex PCR, and TCRdb's table has in-frame clones only and misses some. The sample has roughly 130,000 clones, about four fifths seen once. The CDR3 contains 15 residues. Trimming took 4 bases from V and 6 from J; bases not matched to a gene: 7. CDR1 is SGHRS and CDR2 is YFSETQ in the germline V gene. The record originates from a study of cytomegalovirus exposure and HLA in healthy donors. Sequenced: PBMCs. This chain joins TRBV5-1 and TRBJ2-2, with TRBD1 matching 9 bases. The receptor was isolated from a male donor in good health and CMV-seropositive. CDR3 sequence: CASSPGQGRSGELFF. The CDR3 DNA sequence: TGCGCCAGCAGCCCCGGACAGGGGCGATCCGGGGAGCTGTTTTTT.